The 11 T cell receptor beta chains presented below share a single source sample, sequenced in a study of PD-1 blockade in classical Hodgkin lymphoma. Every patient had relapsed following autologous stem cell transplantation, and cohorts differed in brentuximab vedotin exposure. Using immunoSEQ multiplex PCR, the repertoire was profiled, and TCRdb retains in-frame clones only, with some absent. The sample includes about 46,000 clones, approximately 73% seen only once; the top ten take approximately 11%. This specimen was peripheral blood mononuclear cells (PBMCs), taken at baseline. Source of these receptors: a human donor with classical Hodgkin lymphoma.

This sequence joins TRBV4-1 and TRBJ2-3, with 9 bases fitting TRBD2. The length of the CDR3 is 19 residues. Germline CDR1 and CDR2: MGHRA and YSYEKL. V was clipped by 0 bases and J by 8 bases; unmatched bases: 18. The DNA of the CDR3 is TGCGCCAGCAGCCAAGATCTATTCGGGCTAGCGGGAATCTCGGCTACGCAGTATTTT. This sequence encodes CASSQDLFGLAGISATQYF.

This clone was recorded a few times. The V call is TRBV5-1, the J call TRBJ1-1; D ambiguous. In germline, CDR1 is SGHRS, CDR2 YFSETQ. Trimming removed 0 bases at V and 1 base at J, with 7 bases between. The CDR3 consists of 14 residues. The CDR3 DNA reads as TGCGCCAGCAGCTTGGACGGCCCGAACACTGAAGCTTTCTTT. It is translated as CASSLDGPNTEAFF.

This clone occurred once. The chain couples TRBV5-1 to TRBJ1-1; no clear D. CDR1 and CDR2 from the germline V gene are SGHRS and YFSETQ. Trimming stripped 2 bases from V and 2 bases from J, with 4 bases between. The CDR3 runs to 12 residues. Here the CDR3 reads CASSFGNTEAFF. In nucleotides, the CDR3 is TGCGCCAGCAGCTTCGGTAACACTGAAGCTTTCTTT.

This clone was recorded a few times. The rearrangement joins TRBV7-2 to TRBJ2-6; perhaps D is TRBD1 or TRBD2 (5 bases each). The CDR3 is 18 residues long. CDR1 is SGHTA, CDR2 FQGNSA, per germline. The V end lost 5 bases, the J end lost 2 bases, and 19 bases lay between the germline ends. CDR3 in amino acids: CASSIMIGTAPGANVLTF. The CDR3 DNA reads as TGTGCCAGCAGCATCATGATTGGGACGGCTCCTGGGGCCAACGTCCTGACTTTC.

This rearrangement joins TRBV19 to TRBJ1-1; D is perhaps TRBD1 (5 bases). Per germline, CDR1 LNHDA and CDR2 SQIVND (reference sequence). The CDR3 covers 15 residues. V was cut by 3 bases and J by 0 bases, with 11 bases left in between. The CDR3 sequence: CASSIRRGVNTEAFF. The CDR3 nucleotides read TGTGCCAGTAGTATCCGACGGGGGGTGAACACTGAAGCTTTCTTT.

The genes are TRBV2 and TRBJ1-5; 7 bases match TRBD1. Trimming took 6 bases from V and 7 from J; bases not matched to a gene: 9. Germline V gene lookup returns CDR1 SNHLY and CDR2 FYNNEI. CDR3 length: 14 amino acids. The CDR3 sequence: CASSTDRLRQPQHF. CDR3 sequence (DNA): TGTGCCAGCAGCACGGACAGGTTGAGGCAGCCCCAGCATTTT.

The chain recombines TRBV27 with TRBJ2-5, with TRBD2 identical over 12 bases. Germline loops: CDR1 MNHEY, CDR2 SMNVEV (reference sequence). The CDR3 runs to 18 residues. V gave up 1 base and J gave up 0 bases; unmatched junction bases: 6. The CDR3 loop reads CASSLWTSGVRYQETQYF. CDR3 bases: TGTGCCAGCAGTTTATGGACTAGCGGGGTTCGGTACCAAGAGACCCAGTACTTC.

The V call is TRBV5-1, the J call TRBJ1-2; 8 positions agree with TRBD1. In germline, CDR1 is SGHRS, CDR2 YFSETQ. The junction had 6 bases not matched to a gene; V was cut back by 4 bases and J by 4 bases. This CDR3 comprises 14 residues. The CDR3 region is CASSDQQGVYGYTF. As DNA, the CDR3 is TGCGCCAGCAGCGACCAACAGGGGGTCTATGGCTACACCTTC.

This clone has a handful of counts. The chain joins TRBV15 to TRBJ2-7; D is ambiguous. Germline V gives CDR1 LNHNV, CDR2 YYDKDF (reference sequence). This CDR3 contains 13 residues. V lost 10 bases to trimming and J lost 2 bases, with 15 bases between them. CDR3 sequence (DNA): TGTGCCAAGAAATTACCCCCCCCCTACGAGCAGTACTTC. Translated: CAKKLPPPYEQYF.

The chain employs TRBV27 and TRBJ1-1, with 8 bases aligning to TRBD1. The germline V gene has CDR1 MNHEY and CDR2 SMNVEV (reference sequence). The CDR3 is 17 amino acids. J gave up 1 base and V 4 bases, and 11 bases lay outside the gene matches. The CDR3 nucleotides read TGTGCCAGCAGTTGGGACGCCGGACAGGGACGGAACACTGAAGCTTTCTTT. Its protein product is CASSWDAGQGRNTEAFF.

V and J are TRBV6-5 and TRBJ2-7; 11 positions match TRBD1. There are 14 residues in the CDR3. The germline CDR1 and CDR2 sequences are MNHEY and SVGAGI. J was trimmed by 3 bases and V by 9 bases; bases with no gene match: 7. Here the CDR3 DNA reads TGTGCCAGTGGAGGGGGGACAGGGGGCTACGAGCAGTACTTC. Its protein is CASGGGTGGYEQYF.